This passage covers 26 T cell receptor beta chains from one sample sequenced in a study of blood T cell repertoires in COVID-19. Libraries were prepared by immunoSEQ multiplex PCR; TCRdb keeps only in-frame clonotypes and omits some of them. The profile shows about 110,000 clones, roughly four fifths of them singletons. Material for sequencing was peripheral blood. These receptors all stem from an elderly man with COVID-19, enrolled during active disease.

This clone was seen a single time. The CDR3 DNA reads TGTGCCAGCAGCTACCAGGGAAGGGGGAATGGCTACACCTTC. It is translated as CASSYQGRGNGYTF. The chain recombines TRBV4-2 with TRBJ1-2; D perhaps matches TRBD1 (6 bases). The germline V gene has CDR1 LGHNA and CDR2 YNFKEQ. The CDR3 contains 14 residues. Trimming removed 5 bases at V and 6 bases at J, with 16 bases between.

The rearrangement uses TRBV2 and TRBJ1-5, with 9 bases that match TRBD1. V lost 7 bases, J lost 2 bases, and 6 bases stayed unmatched. The CDR3 extends over 15 amino acids. Germline V gene sequence: CDR1 SNHLY, CDR2 FYNNEI. The CDR3 sequence: CASMEDRGGNQPQHF. CDR3 nucleotide sequence: TGTGCCAGCATGGAGGACAGGGGTGGCAATCAGCCCCAGCATTTT. The complete variable domain, with remaining parts taken from reference TRBV2 and TRBJ1-5, reads EPEVTQTPSHQVTQMGQEVILRCVPISNHLYFYWYRQILGQKVEFLVSFYNNEISEKSEIFDDQFSVERPDGSNFTLKIRSTKLEDSAMYFCASMEDRGGNQPQHFGDGTRLSIL.

The chain has TRBV18 and TRBJ1-1; 9 nucleotides agree with TRBD1. Germline V lookup: CDR1 KGHSH, CDR2 LQKENI. This CDR3 spans 16 amino acids. J gave up 0 bases and V 6 bases, and 8 bases lay outside the gene matches. The CDR3 loop reads CASSLTGGKVNTEAFF. The DNA of the CDR3 is TGTGCCAGCTCCCTTACAGGGGGCAAGGTGAACACTGAAGCTTTCTTT.

This clone was detected only once. This chain links TRBV6-1 with TRBJ2-1, with 13 nucleotides matching TRBD2. This CDR3 contains 16 residues. In germline, CDR1 is MNHNS, CDR2 SASEGT. V trimming: 3 bases; J trimming: 7 bases; junction bases outside the gene matches: 6. The CDR3 reads CASSDRLAGGRNEQFF. Here the CDR3 DNA reads TGTGCCAGCAGTGACCGACTAGCGGGAGGAAGGAATGAGCAGTTCTTC.

V is TRBV28 and J is TRBJ1-1; the D is unclear. The germline gives CDR1 MDHEN, CDR2 SYDVKM. The CDR3 has 11 amino acids. CDR3 DNA sequence: TGTATGGCCGGGGTATACACTGAAGCTTTCTTT. Protein: CMAGVYTEAFF.

The rearrangement links TRBV6-4 to TRBJ2-5; D possibly corresponds to TRBD2 (5 bases). This CDR3 region has 17 residues. The V and J ends lost 3 bases and 0 bases respectively, with 17 bases between them. Germline-derived CDR1 and CDR2 are MRHNA and SNTAGT. This CDR3 reads CASSETKAVFNQETQYF. Here the CDR3 DNA reads TGTGCCAGCAGTGAGACTAAGGCCGTATTCAACCAAGAGACCCAGTACTTC.

The J gene is TRBJ2-1, the V gene TRBV12-3 or TRBV12-4; D possibly corresponds to TRBD1 (7 bases). V lost 7 bases and J lost 15, with 22 bases in between. The CDR3 extends over 13 amino acids. CDR3: CASKEGAGSPPFF. CDR3 bases: TGTGCCAGCAAGGAGGGGGCGGGCAGCCCGCCGTTCTTC.

The chain joins TRBV28 to TRBJ2-3; 11 bases map to TRBD1. J was trimmed by 6 bases and V by 5 bases; bases with no gene match: 7. CDR3 length: 15 residues. CDR1 and CDR2 (germline): MDHEN, SYDVKM. CDR3 DNA sequence: TGTGCCAGCAGTCTCAGGGGACAGGGGGTTGATACGCAGTATTTT. This gives the protein CASSLRGQGVDTQYF.

This chain joins TRBV28 and TRBJ1-2; D unclear. Germline CDR1 MDHEN, CDR2 SYDVKM. The CDR3 covers 12 residues. Between the trimmed V and J ends, which lost 2 bases and 3 bases, there was a span of 4 bases. The CDR3 loop is CASSLSDYGYTF. For the CDR3, the DNA is TGTGCCAGCAGTTTAAGCGACTATGGCTACACCTTC.

The sample holds a few counts of this clone. The chain uses TRBV7-9 and TRBJ2-7, with 10 bases lining up with TRBD2. Per germline, CDR1 SEHNR and CDR2 FQNEAQ (reference sequence). This CDR3 contains 16 residues. V lost 1 base to trimming and J lost 4 bases; unmatched junction nucleotides: 7. The CDR3 region has the DNA TGTGCCAGCAGCTTAGGCCTAGCGGGAGTTCTATACGAGCAGTACTTC. It yields the protein CASSLGLAGVLYEQYF.

The chain is built from TRBV3-1 (or the pseudogene TRBV3-2) and TRBJ2-7; 8 positions agree with TRBD2. The ends lost 0 bases at V and 6 bases at J; junction bases unmatched: 10. The CDR3 is 16 amino acids. Germline-derived CDR1 and CDR2 are LGHDT and YNNKEL (reference sequence). In nucleotides, the CDR3 is TGTGCCAGCAGCCAAGATCGAGTAGCGGGACTCTCCGAGCAGTACTTC. This gives the protein CASSQDRVAGLSEQYF.

V gene TRBV5-4 combines with J gene TRBJ1-1, with 8 bases fitting TRBD1. The junction had 5 bases not matched to a gene; V was cut back by 4 bases and J by 0 bases. Germline-derived CDR1 and CDR2 are SGHNT and YYREEE (reference sequence). The CDR3 extends over 15 amino acids. The CDR3 here is CASSLRQGLNTEAFF. CDR3 nucleotides: TGTGCCAGCAGCCTCCGACAGGGGCTGAACACTGAAGCTTTCTTT.

CDR3 DNA sequence: TGTGCCAGCATGTTATGGGGGGACAATGAGCAGTTCTTC. It yields the protein CASMLWGDNEQFF. The gene calls are TRBV27 and TRBJ2-1; TRBD2 is a possible D gene (6 bases). V was trimmed by 7 bases and J by 5 bases, leaving 12 bases between them. CDR3 length: 13 amino acids. CDR1 and CDR2 (germline): MNHEY, SMNVEV (reference sequence).

V gene TRBV7-9 combines with J gene TRBJ2-2, with D maybe TRBD1 (5 bases). Germline V lookup: CDR1 SEHNR, CDR2 FQNEAQ (reference sequence). This CDR3 is built from 16 residues. V lost 5 bases to trimming and J lost 0 bases, with 13 bases between them. The CDR3 region has the DNA TGTGCCAGCAGCCCCCAGACAGTGGCGAACACCGGGGAGCTGTTTTTT. This encodes CASSPQTVANTGELFF.

This clone was observed once. The chain links TRBV6-5 to TRBJ2-1; 7 bases are shared with TRBD1. This CDR3 has 13 residues. The trim removed 4 bases at V and 7 bases at J, leaving 4 bases unmatched. Germline V gives CDR1 MNHEY, CDR2 SVGAGI. CDR3: CASSWTGTNEQFF. The CDR3 region has the DNA TGTGCCAGCAGTTGGACAGGAACGAATGAGCAGTTCTTC.

The chain recombines TRBV5-5 with TRBJ2-6; TRBD2 is a possible D gene (5 bases). V dropped 2 bases and J dropped 4 bases, with 13 bases sitting between them. The CDR3 spans 16 residues. In germline, CDR1 is SGHKS, CDR2 YYEKEE (reference sequence). The CDR3 coding sequence is TGTGCCAGCAGCTTAGCAGGAGGACCGGGGGCCAACGTCCTGACTTTC. Translating gives CASSLAGGPGANVLTF.

The chain recombines TRBV28 with TRBJ1-2; D unclear. In germline, CDR1 is MDHEN, CDR2 SYDVKM. V lost 8 bases and J 2 bases, leaving 12 bases between the germline ends. The CDR3 contains 13 residues. DNA for the CDR3: TGTGCCAGCCGCCGGGATGCCAACTATGGCTACACCTTC. Amino acid sequence: CASRRDANYGYTF.

The V gene is TRBV28, the J gene TRBJ1-4; 9 bases line up with TRBD1. Unmatched junction bases numbered 8, after V lost 6 bases and J lost 6 bases. Germline CDR1 and CDR2: MDHEN and SYDVKM. The length of the CDR3 is 15 residues. This chain's CDR3 is CASRDRTGEYEKLFF. CDR3 DNA sequence: TGTGCCAGCAGGGATCGGACAGGGGAGTATGAAAAACTGTTTTTT.

The sample holds one count of this clone. Written as DNA, the CDR3 is TGTGCCAGCAGCCAACAGACAGGACTAGCATCAACAGATACGCAGTATTTT. Encoded protein: CASSQQTGLASTDTQYF. The chain combines TRBV14 with TRBJ2-3; 8 nucleotides agree with TRBD2. This CDR3 is built from 17 residues. With V trimmed by 2 bases and J by 3 bases, 10 bases remained unmatched. CDR1 is SGHDN, CDR2 FVKESK, per germline. The whole variable domain, remainder taken from reference TRBV14 and TRBJ2-3, is EAGVTQFPSHSVIEKGQTVTLRCDPISGHDNLYWYRRVMGKEIKFLLHFVKESKQDESGMPNNRFLAERTGGTYSTLKVQPAELEDSGVYFCASSQQTGLASTDTQYFGPGTRLTVL.

The genes are TRBV27 and TRBJ2-7; the match to TRBD1 covers 8 bases. The germline gives CDR1 MNHEY, CDR2 SMNVEV (reference sequence). The CDR3 sequence is 16 residues long. Trimming cost V 5 bases and J 3 bases; bases outside gene matches: 12. CDR3 sequence: CASSGRTGRTVYEQYF. The CDR3 DNA follows: TGTGCCAGCAGTGGACGGACAGGGAGGACCGTCTACGAGCAGTACTTC.

V usage is TRBV7-9 and J usage is TRBJ1-1; D is possibly TRBD1 (6 bases). CDR3 size: 13 residues. The V end lost 1 base, the J end lost 5 bases, and 8 bases lay between the germline ends. CDR1 and CDR2 from the germline V gene are SEHNR and FQNEAQ (reference sequence). CDR3 coding DNA: TGTGCCAGCAGCTTAGGGGGGCGAACTGAAGCTTTCTTT. Translation: CASSLGGRTEAFF.

The chain links TRBV9 to TRBJ1-1; D remains unclear. CDR3 length: 15 residues. Trimming stripped 3 bases from V and 5 bases from J, with 17 bases between. Germline CDR1 reads SGDLS; CDR2 reads YYNGEE. The CDR3 spells CASSATDPRGTEAFF. The CDR3, as DNA: TGTGCCAGCAGCGCGACGGACCCCCGGGGAACTGAAGCTTTCTTT.

The CDR3 loop is CASSIGTGGRDEQYF. In nucleotides, the CDR3 is TGTGCCAGTAGTATTGGGACAGGGGGCAGGGACGAGCAGTACTTC. J is TRBJ2-7 and V is TRBV19, with TRBD1 matching over 12 bases. There are 15 residues in the CDR3. Germline CDR1 LNHDA, CDR2 SQIVND (reference sequence). J gave up 5 bases and V 3 bases, and 5 bases lay outside the gene matches.

This chain joins TRBV4-1 and TRBJ1-4; 7 positions agree with TRBD1. In germline, CDR1 is MGHRA, CDR2 YSYEKL. V dropped 2 bases and J dropped 8; count of bases not matched to a gene: 8. There are 15 residues in the CDR3. The CDR3 protein is CASSQKTGSGEKLFF. The CDR3 DNA is TGCGCCAGCAGCCAAAAGACAGGGTCAGGGGAAAAACTGTTTTTT.

The V and J genes are TRBV7-8 and TRBJ1-1; TRBD1 is a possible D gene (6 bases). This CDR3 spans 14 amino acids. CDR1 and CDR2 from the germline V gene are SGHVS and FQNEAQ. Trimming cost V 1 base and J 4 bases, with 10 bases left between them. CDR3 amino acids: CASSLEGETTEAFF. Written as DNA, the CDR3 is TGTGCCAGCAGCTTAGAGGGGGAGACCACTGAAGCTTTCTTT.

The chain recombines TRBV6-5 with TRBJ1-3; no clear D gene. The CDR3 has 14 residues. Germline V gene sequence: CDR1 MNHEY, CDR2 SVGAGI. V was pared by 2 bases and J by 4 bases, with 9 bases between. This CDR3 reads CASSYGGIGNTIYF. Written as DNA, the CDR3 is TGTGCCAGCAGTTACGGTGGCATCGGAAACACCATATATTTT.